This T cell receptor beta chain originates from a study of shared clonotypes between healthy human individuals. Study outcomes and limitations: The small donor group covered limited genetic and exposure diversity. Sampling involved blood alone; tissue repertoires likely differ.

Details on this clone: Antigen specificity is unknown.

The CDR3 sequence is 17 residues long. The V gene lost 4 bases and the J gene lost 0 bases, with 16 bases spanning the gap. In germline, CDR1 is MGHRA, CDR2 YSYEKL. Clones were sequenced by immunoSEQ multiplex PCR, and TCRdb holds only the in-frame ones, with some missing. This table has 800,000 to 1,200,000 clones, approximately 80% appearing once. The sequenced sample was memory CD4+ T cells from PBMCs. Subset denoted: CD45RA-negative fraction. V is TRBV4-1 and J is TRBJ1-3; D is possibly TRBD1 (5 bases). The receptor was derived from a young man in good health. Some clones in this sample may be carry-over from other donors' samples. CDR3 loop: CASSPVKRGFSGNTIYF. Written as DNA, the CDR3 is TGCGCCAGCAGCCCGGTTAAGAGGGGCTTCTCTGGAAACACCATATATTTT.